One T cell receptor (beta chain) is described in this entry. Which antigen it targets is not known. Base qualities were left out, and no much larger clone turns up one base away. The source of the sample is a study of cytomegalovirus exposure and HLA in healthy donors (dated by TCRdb to between 2016 and 2019). Looking at the study overall: According to an earlier analysis of 550 to 750 of the donors, about 179 million T cells yielded approximately 120 million unique TCR beta sequences and less than 300 Gb of sequence data. Roughly 290 gigabases of sequencing data and roughly 80 million unique TCR sequences made up an early release that covered roughly 670 HLA-typed donors. Of the 350 to 450 genotyped donors, 80% to 90% were placed in the genetic ancestry cluster associated with self-reported Caucasian donors. The study aimed to test whether cataloging public T cell receptors could reveal signatures of past pathogen exposure. The study profiled the T cell repertoires of hundreds of subjects by immunosequencing and related them to cytomegalovirus serostatus. Along with the roughly 670-subject first cohort, a separate validation cohort of approximately 110 different subjects was used. The study combined high-throughput TCR immunosequencing, statistical association of individual TCRs with disease status, and machine learning to predict cytomegalovirus infection status. In a later analysis, previously published TCR beta repertoires from 600 to 850 donors were re-analyzed and high-resolution HLA genotyping was added so that TCR occurrence patterns could be studied. Rather than using new phenotypic data, the later analysis identified candidate immune exposures from TCR beta sequences and from how often those sequences occurred across donors. An earlier analysis of approximately 500 of the donors applied high-throughput TCR beta sequencing to assess whether each TCR beta V gene segment acted as functional or pseudogenic. Alongside the repertoire data, information on donor age, sex, ethnicity and CMV serostatus was compiled. Genome-wide SNP genotypes for about 55% of the roughly 670 donors were used in a later genetic analysis, which treated that subset as a discovery cohort. Every repertoire in the discovery cohort had been generated on one and the same sequencing platform. HLA typing covered class I and class II loci at four-digit resolution. Typing coverage differed by locus: A, B, C, DRB1 and DQB1 were typed in roughly 620-630 donors, DQA1 in 522, DPA1 in approximately 610, and DPB1 in roughly 450. Four or five DR-DQ haplotypes were treated as single units for association and clustering because of strong linkage in the cohort. On average, around 240,000 unique TCR beta nucleotide sequences were sequenced per donor among 398 genotyped donors of the cohort, with 15% to 20% of those sequences being non-productive. On the study overall, not on this receptor specifically: At a false discovery rate of 0.05, a later analysis linked some 18,000 TCR beta sequences to specific HLA alleles. In a later analysis, HLA-associated TCR beta chains were found to be more clonally expanded and to have lower generation probabilities than equally common non-associated chains. Linkage disequilibrium might explain the correlated functional status among segregating V segments, but an unknown experimental factor could not be ruled out. HLA typing was unavailable for some donors at each locus, so association tests used only the typed subset. Because counts were too low, fewer than 20 rarely observed V segments, including chromosome 9 orphons, were excluded from the earlier analysis of roughly 580 of the donors. Most TCR sequences were seen in very few donors, while some public TCRs were found in many individuals. This cohort had only TCR beta chains sequenced, and the lack of alpha or paired-chain data limited which features could be detected. According to the authors, the approach could potentially be generalized to other disease states and immunological phenotypes. Assigning TCR associations to individual alleles was difficult when HLA alleles, especially DR and DQ, strongly co-occurred. Sequencing depth was assumed to be roughly uniform across donors in the presence/absence analyses, though that assumption may not hold. In a later analysis, most CMV-associated TCR beta chains were found to appear HLA-restricted, with HLA associations seemingly driven largely by CMV exposure. In vitro tests confirmed that three of the cytomegalovirus-associated TCR beta chains recognize cytomegalovirus antigens. Compared with the approximately 670-donor mean, donors in an Asian-associated ancestry cluster had fewer N-insertions in productive TCRs, according to a later genetic analysis. Because the 87-base-pair reads could not distinguish some IMGT-functional V segments, including TRBV6-2 and TRBV6-3, those segments were excluded. An earlier analysis of approximately 570 of the donors showed that most TCR beta V segments appeared in productive rearrangements either about 90% or about 30% of the time, which broadly matched IMGT annotations. A later genetic analysis associated a missense DCLRE1C variant with V-gene and J-gene trimming of TCR beta chains, and an independent cohort replicated the association. A later analysis found that TCR association rates varied across HLA loci, with DRB1 alleles showing the most associated TCRs and HLA-C alleles the fewest. The only immune exposure information available for the cohort was CMV serostatus. The classifier was reported to diagnose cytomegalovirus status with high specificity and sensitivity in both the original and validation cohorts. The study gave a list of under 200 TCR beta chains associated with cytomegalovirus. In a later analysis, several top co-occurrence clusters were reported to appear linked to parvovirus B19, influenza, CMV and Epstein-Barr virus. A further reported finding was that TCR beta sequences accurately predicted the HLA-A and HLA-B alleles for most subjects in the first cohort. A cluster of highly shared sequence variants was judged likely to represent a technical artifact of the sequencing pipeline.

V gives up 5 bases and J gives up 5 bases, and the segment between their germline ends measures 9 bases. The germline V gene encodes CDR1 MNHEY and CDR2 SMNVEV (reference sequence). Including the terminal cysteine and phenylalanine, the CDR3 comprises 13 residues. Here the CDR3 DNA is all that survives: 39 bases in frame from base 1. The cohort comprised around 690 healthy bone marrow donors. Cohort members were all nominally healthy when sampled, although unrecorded immune exposures were likely present. The donor tested CMV seronegative and was one of the 352 seronegative cohort members. A peripheral blood sample was provided by each donor, and peripheral blood mononuclear cells were used for TCR beta sequencing. The Qiagen DNeasy Blood Extraction Kit was used to extract genomic DNA from the blood cell samples. Libraries were made using the immunoSEQ multiplex PCR assay. For the multiplex PCR, a mixture combining 60 forward primers for TCR Vbeta segments and 13 reverse primers for TCR Jbeta segments was used. The CDR3 region of rearranged TCR beta genes was amplified from genomic DNA by a multiplex PCR assay. The Illumina HiSeq System was used to sequence the amplified TCR beta libraries as 87-base-pair reads. From the authors' description of their analysis: Across the 700 or so repertoires, a later analysis counted approximately 75 million unique TCR beta chains, roughly 11 million of which were shared by at least two donors. To remove PCR and sequencing errors, raw reads were error-corrected and collapsed into unique sequences using a nearest-neighbor algorithm that merged closely related sequences. Alignment of CDR3 sequences to IMGT reference sequences was used to assign V, D and J gene segments. For a sequence to be retained, at least a six-nucleotide match to both a V gene segment and a J gene segment was required. A rearrangement counted as productive if the CDR3 had no stop codons and remained in frame with V and J, and every other rearrangement counted as non-productive. Following IMGT convention, CDR3 was defined as the stretch from the second conserved V-encoded cysteine to the conserved J-encoded phenylalanine. The earlier analysis of about 590 of the donors excluded sequences that lacked an unambiguous match to a single V gene segment. In an earlier analysis of several hundred of the donors, a V segment was called functional when productive rearrangements were above 56.7%, and segregating when the standard deviation between donors exceeded 5%. To diagnose cytomegalovirus status from the catalog of TCR beta chain sequences, a statistical classification framework was built. In a later analysis, TCR nucleotide sequences were compared against IMGT/GENE-DB human TR gene sequences so that V and J genes could be assigned. A later analysis assigned CDR3 sequences and most-parsimonious VDJ recombination scenarios with the TCRdist pipeline. In a later analysis, each TCR beta chain was defined by its CDR3 amino acid sequence together with its V-gene family, and reads lacking a unique V-gene family were excluded. In a later analysis, fewer than 600 highly shared, low-generation-probability nucleotide sequences were removed to address suspected cross-contamination and a sequencing artifact. In a later analysis, a clonal expansion index was calculated for each public chain from normalized within-repertoire ranks of inferred template counts. In a later analysis, generation probabilities were computed using a VDJ recombination model fitted to out-of-frame rearrangements, and the results were checked against IGoR. A later analysis scored TCR-TCR, TCR-HLA and TCR-CMV co-occurrence with hypergeometric tests, applying a repertoire-size bias correction to TCR pairs. False discovery rates were estimated in a later analysis by permuting HLA or CMV assignments 20 times. In a later analysis, co-occurring TCRs were grouped using DBSCAN, and TCRdist sequence similarity was added for clustering within HLA-allele-positive subsets. For co-occurrence clustering, repertoires with fewer than 30,000 or more than 120,000 public chains were excluded, along with several repertoires with anomalous nucleotide sharing. TCRdb re-hosts the immuneACCESS table, in-frame sequences only. Its copies lack some clones; in the studies checked, an unresolved V gene accounts for under half of them, and the cause for the rest is not known. V, J and clone size are taken as reported in that table, and D and trimming were inferred from the DNA itself. The sample table lists about 70,000 clones, about nine tenths of them with a count of one. Of the sample, roughly 2% is held by the ten largest clones.

In this chain, TRBV27 is recombined with TRBJ2-2; there is no confident call for the D gene. The receptor's source is a woman in her twenties or thirties in good health and CMV-seronegative. The sequenced sample consisted of PBMCs. Read as DNA, the sequence is TGTGCCAGCAGTGCGCCCGGGACCGGGGAGCTGTTTTTT. Its coded protein is CASSAPGTGELFF.